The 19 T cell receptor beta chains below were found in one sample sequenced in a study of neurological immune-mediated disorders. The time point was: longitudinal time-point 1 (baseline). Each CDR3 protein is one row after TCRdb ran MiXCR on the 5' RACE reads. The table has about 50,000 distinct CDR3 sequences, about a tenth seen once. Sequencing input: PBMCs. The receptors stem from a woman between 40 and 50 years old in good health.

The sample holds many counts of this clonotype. CDR3 nucleotide sequence: TGCAGTGCTGATACTAGCGGGGCTCACCAAGAGACCCAGTACTTC. Its protein is CSADTSGAHQETQYF. This chain joins TRBV20-1 and TRBJ2-5, with 10 bases matching TRBD2. Per germline, CDR1 DFQATT and CDR2 SNEGSKA (reference sequence). J gave up 0 bases and V 5 bases, and 6 bases lay outside the gene matches. The CDR3 runs 15 residues.

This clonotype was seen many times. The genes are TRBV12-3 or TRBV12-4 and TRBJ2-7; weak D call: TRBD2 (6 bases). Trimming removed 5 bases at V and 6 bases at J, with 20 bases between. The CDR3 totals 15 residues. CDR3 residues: CASSAPGTLPGEQYF. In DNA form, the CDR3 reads TGTGCCAGCAGTGCTCCCGGGACTCTACCGGGCGAGCAGTACTTC.

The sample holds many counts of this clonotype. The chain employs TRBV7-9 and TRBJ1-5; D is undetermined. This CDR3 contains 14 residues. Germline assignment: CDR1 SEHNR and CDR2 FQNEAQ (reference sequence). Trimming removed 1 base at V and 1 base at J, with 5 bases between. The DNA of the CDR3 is TGTGCCAGCAGCTTAGAGAAAAGCAATCAGCCCCAGCATTTT. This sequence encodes CASSLEKSNQPQHF.

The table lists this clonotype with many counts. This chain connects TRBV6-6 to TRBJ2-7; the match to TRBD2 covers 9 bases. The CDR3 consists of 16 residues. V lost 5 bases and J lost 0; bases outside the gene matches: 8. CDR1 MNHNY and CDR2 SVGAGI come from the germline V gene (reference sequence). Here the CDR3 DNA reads TGTGCCAGCAGTACCCAGACTAGCGGAAGCTCCTACGAGCAGTACTTC. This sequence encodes CASSTQTSGSSYEQYF.

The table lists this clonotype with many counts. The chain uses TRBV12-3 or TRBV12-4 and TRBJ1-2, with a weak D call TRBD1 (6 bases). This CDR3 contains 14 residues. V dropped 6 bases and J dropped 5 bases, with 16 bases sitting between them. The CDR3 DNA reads TGTGCCAGCAGACCCGTTGGGGGCACATATGGCTACACCTTC. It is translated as CASRPVGGTYGYTF.

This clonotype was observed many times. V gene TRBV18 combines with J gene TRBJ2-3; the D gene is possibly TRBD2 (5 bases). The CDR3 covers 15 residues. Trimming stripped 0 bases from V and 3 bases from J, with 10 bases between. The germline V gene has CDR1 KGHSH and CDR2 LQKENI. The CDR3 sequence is CASSPPGAETDTQYF. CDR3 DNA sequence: TGTGCCAGCTCACCACCGGGAGCGGAGACAGATACGCAGTATTTT.

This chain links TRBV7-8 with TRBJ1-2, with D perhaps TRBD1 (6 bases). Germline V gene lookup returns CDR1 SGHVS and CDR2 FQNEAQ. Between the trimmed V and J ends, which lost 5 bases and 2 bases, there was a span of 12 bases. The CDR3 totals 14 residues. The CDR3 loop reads CASSPVDRNYGYTF. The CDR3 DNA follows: TGTGCCAGCAGCCCCGTAGACAGGAACTATGGCTACACCTTC.

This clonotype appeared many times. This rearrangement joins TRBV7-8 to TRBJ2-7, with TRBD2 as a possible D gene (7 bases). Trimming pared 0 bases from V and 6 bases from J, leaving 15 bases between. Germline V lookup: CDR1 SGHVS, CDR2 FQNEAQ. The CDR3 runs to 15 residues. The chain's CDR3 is CASSLAGGGGREQYF. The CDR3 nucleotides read TGTGCCAGCAGCTTAGCGGGGGGAGGGGGGCGCGAGCAGTACTTC.

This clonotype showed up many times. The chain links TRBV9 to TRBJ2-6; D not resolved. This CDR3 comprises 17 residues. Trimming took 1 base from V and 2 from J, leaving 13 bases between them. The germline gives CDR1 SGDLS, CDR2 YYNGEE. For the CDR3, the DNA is TGTGCCAGCAGCGTATCGCTCGTGGACGCTGGGGCCAACGTCCTGACTTTC. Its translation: CASSVSLVDAGANVLTF.

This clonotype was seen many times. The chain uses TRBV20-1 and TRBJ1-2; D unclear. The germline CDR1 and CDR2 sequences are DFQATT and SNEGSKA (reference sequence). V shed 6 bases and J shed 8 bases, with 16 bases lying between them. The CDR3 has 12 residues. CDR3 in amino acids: CSAEPKRNGYTF. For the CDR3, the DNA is TGCAGTGCCGAACCAAAAAGGAACGGCTACACCTTC.

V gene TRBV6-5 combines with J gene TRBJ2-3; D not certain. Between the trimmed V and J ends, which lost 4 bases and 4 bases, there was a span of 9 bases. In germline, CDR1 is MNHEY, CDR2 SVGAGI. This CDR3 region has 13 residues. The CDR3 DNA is TGTGCCAGCAGTTCCGACCGTGCAGATACGCAGTATTTT. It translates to CASSSDRADTQYF.

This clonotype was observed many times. The CDR3 DNA is TGTGCCTCGAATTCAGGGACCACTGAAGCTTTCTTT. As protein: CASNSGTTEAFF. The chain links TRBV6-5 to TRBJ1-1, with D possibly matching TRBD1 (5 bases). This CDR3 has 12 residues. Germline V gene data show CDR1 as MNHEY and CDR2 as SVGAGI. Trimming took off 11 bases at V and 4 bases at J, with 14 bases between the two ends.

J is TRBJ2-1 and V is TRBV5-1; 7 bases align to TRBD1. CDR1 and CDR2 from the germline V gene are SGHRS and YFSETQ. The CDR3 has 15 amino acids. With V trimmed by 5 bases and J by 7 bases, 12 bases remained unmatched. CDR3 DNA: TGCGCCAGCAGGAGCTACGCACAGGGGACGAATGAGCAGTTCTTC. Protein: CASRSYAQGTNEQFF.

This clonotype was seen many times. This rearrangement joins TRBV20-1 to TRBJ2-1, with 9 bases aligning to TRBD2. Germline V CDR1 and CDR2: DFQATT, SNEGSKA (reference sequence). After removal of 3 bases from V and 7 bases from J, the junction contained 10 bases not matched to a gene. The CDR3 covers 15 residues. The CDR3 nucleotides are TGCAGTGCTAGTGGTGTCGCGAGCGGGAGGAATGAGCAGTTCTTC. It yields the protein CSASGVASGRNEQFF.

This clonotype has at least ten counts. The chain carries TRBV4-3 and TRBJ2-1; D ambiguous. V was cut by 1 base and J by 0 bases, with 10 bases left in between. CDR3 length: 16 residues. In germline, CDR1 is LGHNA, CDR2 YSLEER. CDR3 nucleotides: TGCGCCAGCAGCCAAGTGGAGCTTAGCTCCTACAATGAGCAGTTCTTC. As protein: CASSQVELSSYNEQFF.

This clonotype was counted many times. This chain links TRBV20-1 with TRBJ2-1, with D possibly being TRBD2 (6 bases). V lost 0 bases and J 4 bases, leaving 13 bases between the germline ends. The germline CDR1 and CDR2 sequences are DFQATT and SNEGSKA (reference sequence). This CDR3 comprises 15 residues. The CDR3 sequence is CSARDVRDFYNEQFF. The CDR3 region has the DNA TGCAGTGCTAGAGATGTCAGGGACTTTTACAATGAGCAGTTCTTC.

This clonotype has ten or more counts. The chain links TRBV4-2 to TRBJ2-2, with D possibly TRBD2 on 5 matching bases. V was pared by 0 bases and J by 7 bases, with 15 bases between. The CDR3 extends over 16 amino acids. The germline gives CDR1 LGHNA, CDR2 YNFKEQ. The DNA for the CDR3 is TGTGCCAGCAGCCAAGATGGAAAGAGGGCGGGCGGGGAGCTGTTTTTT. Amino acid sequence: CASSQDGKRAGGELFF.

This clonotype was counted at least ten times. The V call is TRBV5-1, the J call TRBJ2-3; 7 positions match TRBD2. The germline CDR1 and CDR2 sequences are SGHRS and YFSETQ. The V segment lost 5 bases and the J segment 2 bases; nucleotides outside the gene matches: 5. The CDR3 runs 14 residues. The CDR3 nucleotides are TGCGCCAGCAGACGGGACTATATCACAGATACGCAGTATTTT. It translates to CASRRDYITDTQYF.

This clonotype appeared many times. The CDR3 coding sequence is TGTGCCATCAGTGATCGGGCAGATACGCAGTATTTT. This translates into CAISDRADTQYF. The chain carries TRBV10-3 and TRBJ2-3; D uncertain. The germline CDR1 and CDR2 sequences are ENHRY and SYGVKD. The CDR3 spans 12 residues. Trimming shortened V by 3 bases and J by 4 bases, and 5 bases separated the two germline ends.